This T cell receptor (beta chain) was identified during a study of blood T cells in healthy people across ages. Primed by a sample-barcoded 5' primer and a J-beta primer mix, a second PCR proceeded for roughly 6 to 12 cycles. One entry per CDR3 protein results from TCRdb running MiXCR on the 5' RACE reads. The sample holds 800,000 or so distinct CDR3 sequences; 20% to 25% are singletons and the top ten take approximately 3.7%. This clonotype showed up just once. Germline CDR1 reads KGHDR; CDR2 reads SFDVKD. The CDR3 covers 14 residues. This same sample was also part of a study on T cells of mothers and their children.

The rearrangement links TRBV24-1 to TRBJ2-5, with a tentative D call TRBD2 (5 bases). The better agreement between TRBJ2-1 and the DNA end casts doubt on the J call. Sequenced input: blood. The clonotype comes from a boy aged 5-17 years in good health. In DNA form, the CDR3 reads TGTGCCACCAGTGATGCCGGTCCTAGCAGAGGGCAGTTCTTC. It translates to CATSDAGPSRGQFF.